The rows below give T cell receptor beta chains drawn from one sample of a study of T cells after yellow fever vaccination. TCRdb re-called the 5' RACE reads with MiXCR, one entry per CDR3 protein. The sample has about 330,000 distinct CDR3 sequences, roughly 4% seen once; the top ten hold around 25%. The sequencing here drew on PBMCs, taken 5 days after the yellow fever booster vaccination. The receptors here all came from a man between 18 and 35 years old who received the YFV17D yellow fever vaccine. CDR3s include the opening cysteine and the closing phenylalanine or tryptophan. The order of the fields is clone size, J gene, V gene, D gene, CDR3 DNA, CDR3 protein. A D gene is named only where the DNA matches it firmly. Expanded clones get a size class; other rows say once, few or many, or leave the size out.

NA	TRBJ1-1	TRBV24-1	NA	TGTGCCACCAGTGATGGGACGGCTAACACTGAAGCTTTCTTT	CATSDGTANTEAFF
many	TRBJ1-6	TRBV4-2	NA	TGTGCCAGCAGCCAAGGTTCTGGTATTTCCTATAATTCACCCCTCCACTTT	CASSQGSGISYNSPLHF
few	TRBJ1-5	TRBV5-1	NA	TGCGCCAGCAGCTTGGGAGGGCAGAGCAATCAGCCCCAGCATTTT	CASSLGGQSNQPQHF
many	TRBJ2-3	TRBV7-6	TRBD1	TGTGCCAGCAGCTCGGGGACAGGGACAGATACGCAGTATTTT	CASSSGTGTDTQYF
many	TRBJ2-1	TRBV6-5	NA	TGTGCCAGCAGTTACTCGAGGACGGGGGCCCTCAATGAGCAGTTCTTC	CASSYSRTGALNEQFF
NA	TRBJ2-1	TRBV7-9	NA	TGTGCCAGCAGCCAGGGAGTGGGGCTTAGTGAGCAGTTCTTC	CASSQGVGLSEQFF
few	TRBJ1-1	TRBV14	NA	TGTGCCAGCAGTCTGTGGGGCCCGGAATTAATGAACACTGAAGCTTTCTTT	CASSLWGPELMNTEAFF
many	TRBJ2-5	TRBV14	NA	TGTGCCAGCAGCTCCCAGATCCAAGAGACCCAGTACTTC	CASSSQIQETQYF
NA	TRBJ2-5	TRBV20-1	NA	TGCAGTGCAGGAGGGGGGGTGACCCAGTACTTC	CSAGGGVTQYF
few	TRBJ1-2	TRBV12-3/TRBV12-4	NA	TGTGCCAGCAGTTCTAAGGGTGATGGCTACACCTTC	CASSSKGDGYTF
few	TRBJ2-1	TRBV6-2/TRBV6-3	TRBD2	TGTGCCAGCAGTTACTCGATCCAGCGGGGGGGCGGAATGAACAATGAGCAGTTCTTC	CASSYSIQRGGGMNNEQFF
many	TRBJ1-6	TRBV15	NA	TGTGCCACCAGCCTAACTAGAGAACAGGGATCACCCCTCCACTTT	CATSLTREQGSPLHF
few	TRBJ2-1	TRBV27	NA	TGTGCCAGCAGTTTTAAGTTCCGGGGGCGCATAGATGAGCAGTTCTTC	CASSFKFRGRIDEQFF
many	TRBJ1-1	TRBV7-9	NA	TGTGCCAGCAGCAGCGGGAGGAACACTGAAGCTTTCTTT	CASSSGRNTEAFF
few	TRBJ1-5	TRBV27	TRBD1	TGTGCCAGCGGGATAACAGGGGGCGGACAGCCCCAGCATTTT	CASGITGGGQPQHF
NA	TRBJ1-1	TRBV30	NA	TGTGCCTGGAGTGAGTTGGACAGCCCTGAAGCTTTCTTT	CAWSELDSPEAFF